Shown below are 15 T cell receptor beta chains from a single sample sequenced in a study of cytomegalovirus exposure and HLA in healthy donors. The primer mix had 60 Vbeta and 13 Jbeta primers. Profiled with immunoSEQ multiplex PCR; TCRdb holds only in-frame clones, not every one. The sample is made up of fewer than 150,000 clones, and the top ten hold about 3.5% of it. Sequencing was performed on PBMCs. Receptor source: a man aged 18 to 30 in good health and CMV-seronegative.

V gene TRBV29-1 combines with J gene TRBJ1-1, with a possible D match to TRBD1 (5 bases). V gave up 6 bases and J gave up 5 bases, with 13 bases separating them. The CDR3 covers 12 residues. Germline V CDR1 and CDR2: SQVTM, ANQGSEA. CDR3 nucleotides: TGCAGCGTCGCCGGGGGGGGTACTGAAGCTTTCTTT. This encodes CSVAGGGTEAFF.

The chain is built from TRBV10-1 and TRBJ2-3; TRBD2 matches 7 bases. Trimming removed 8 bases from V and 3 bases from J; junction bases left unmatched: 5. Germline V CDR1 and CDR2: WNHNN, SYGVQD (reference sequence). This CDR3 comprises 13 residues. CDR3 sequence reads: CASSAGPTDTQYF. The CDR3 DNA reads as TGCGCCAGCTCAGCGGGGCCTACAGATACGCAGTATTTT.

The rearrangement links TRBV11-1 to TRBJ2-2; 7 bases fit TRBD2. Unmatched junction bases numbered 2, after V lost 2 bases and J lost 5 bases. CDR1 and CDR2 from the germline V gene are SGHAT and FQDESV (reference sequence). The CDR3 covers 14 residues. CDR3 DNA: TGTGCCAGCAGCTTAAGGGGAGGGACCGGGGAGCTGTTTTTT. Its translation is CASSLRGGTGELFF.

CDR3 in DNA: TGCGCCAGCAGTGACGATGCGGGGGTGTTCACCGGGGAGCTGTTTTTT. Translating gives CASSDDAGVFTGELFF. This chain joins TRBV10-2 and TRBJ2-2; 7 positions agree with TRBD2. CDR1 WSHSY and CDR2 SAAADI come from the germline V gene. The CDR3 runs 16 residues. V lost 3 bases to trimming and J lost 4 bases; unmatched junction nucleotides: 8.

The rearrangement joins TRBV7-9 to TRBJ2-7, with 10 bases aligning to TRBD1. Germline V gene data show CDR1 as SEHNR and CDR2 as FQNEAQ (reference sequence). V trimming: 2 bases; J trimming: 3 bases; junction bases outside the gene matches: 13. This CDR3 spans 18 amino acids. CDR3 loop: CASSLQDRGYQKNYEQYF. CDR3 nucleotides: TGTGCCAGCAGCTTACAGGACAGGGGGTACCAAAAGAACTACGAGCAGTACTTC.

The genes are TRBV7-9 and TRBJ1-6; 7 positions agree with TRBD1. V trimming: 4 bases; J trimming: 6 bases; junction bases outside the gene matches: 3. The CDR3 totals 14 residues. In germline, CDR1 is SEHNR, CDR2 FQNEAQ (reference sequence). The CDR3 sequence: CASSSGTANSPLHF. CDR3 DNA: TGTGCCAGCAGCTCTGGGACAGCTAATTCACCCCTCCACTTT.

The J gene is TRBJ2-7, the V gene TRBV4-1; a weak D match, TRBD1 (6 bases). The CDR3 runs to 15 residues. Germline CDR1 reads MGHRA; CDR2 reads YSYEKL. The V gene lost 0 bases and the J gene lost 0 bases, with 9 bases spanning the gap. The CDR3 nucleotides read TGCGCCAGCAGCCAAGAAGACAGGCTCTCCTACGAGCAGTACTTC. Its protein product is CASSQEDRLSYEQYF.

The J gene is TRBJ2-6, the V gene TRBV18, with D unresolved. The V gene's germline CDR1 is KGHSH and CDR2 LQKENI. Trimming cost V 1 base and J 0 bases, with 16 bases left between them. This CDR3 has 19 residues. Here the CDR3 reads CASSPRRRDRSSGANVLTF. The CDR3 DNA follows: TGTGCCAGCTCACCACGGCGGAGAGACCGGAGCTCTGGGGCCAACGTCCTGACTTTC.

This rearrangement joins TRBV2 to TRBJ1-2; 7 bases are shared with TRBD1. The CDR3 is 15 residues long. Trimming took 7 bases from V and 6 from J; bases not matched to a gene: 14. Per the germline V gene, CDR1 is SNHLY and CDR2 is FYNNEI. This CDR3 is CASTILQGRSDGYTF. The CDR3 nucleotides are TGTGCCAGCACTATCTTACAGGGGAGATCGGATGGCTACACCTTC.

V usage is TRBV9 and J usage is TRBJ1-2; weak D call: TRBD1 (6 bases). Trimming stripped 7 bases from V and 8 bases from J, with 12 bases between. Germline V gene data show CDR1 as SGDLS and CDR2 as YYNGEE. This CDR3 is built from 11 residues. This CDR3 is CASRQAEGYTF. In DNA, the CDR3 is TGTGCCAGCCGACAGGCGGAAGGCTACACCTTC.

V usage is TRBV11-2 and J usage is TRBJ1-3, with TRBD1 matching over 9 bases. This CDR3 comprises 14 residues. Looked up from germline, CDR1 is SGHAT and CDR2 is FQNNGV. V gave up 4 bases and J gave up 7 bases; unmatched junction bases: 5. The CDR3 region has the DNA TGTGCCAGCAGCTCGGGACAGGGCTCTAACACCATATATTTT. Protein sequence: CASSSGQGSNTIYF.

This chain links TRBV11-2 with TRBJ2-5; D may be TRBD2 (5 bases). The CDR3 totals 14 residues. Germline CDR1 and CDR2: SGHAT and FQNNGV. Trimming cost V 5 bases and J 1 base, with 11 bases left between them. As DNA, the CDR3 is TGTGCCAGCAGCCCGGACTGGCCCCAAGAGACCCAGTACTTC. Residues: CASSPDWPQETQYF.

The chain employs TRBV6-6 and TRBJ1-5; no clear D. CDR1 and CDR2 from the germline V gene are MNHNY and SVGAGI (reference sequence). V lost 6 bases and J lost 4, with 16 bases in between. This CDR3 contains 15 residues. For the CDR3, the DNA is TGTGCCAGCAGGCTCCCGGGTGGCCTTAATCAGCCCCAGCATTTT. It yields the protein CASRLPGGLNQPQHF.

The rearrangement joins TRBV11-2 to TRBJ2-5; 7 bases map to TRBD2. V lost 2 bases and J lost 2; bases outside the gene matches: 5. The germline CDR1 and CDR2 sequences are SGHAT and FQNNGV. CDR3 length equals 15 residues. CDR3 nucleotide sequence: TGTGCCAGCAGCTTATTAGCGGGCGCGCAAGAGACCCAGTACTTC. This sequence encodes CASSLLAGAQETQYF.

The chain is built from TRBV5-6 and TRBJ2-4, with 7 nucleotides matching TRBD1. CDR1 and CDR2 from the germline V gene are SGHDT and YYEEEE. The CDR3 is 12 residues long. Germline trimming cut 1 base from V and 11 bases from J; bases unmatched to any gene: 3. CDR3 DNA sequence: TGTGCCAGCAGCTTGAACAGGGGCCTTCAGTACTTC. Its translation: CASSLNRGLQYF.